The 8 T cell receptor beta chains in this list originate from one sample, sequenced in a study of T cells in localized non-small cell lung cancer. TCRdb keeps only in-frame clones here, not all; method: immunoSEQ multiplex PCR. The data contain approximately 89,000 clones, over 60% of them singletons. The sequences come from PBMCs, collected before any cancer treatment. The source is a man aged 40 to 75 with stage II squamous cell lung carcinoma.

J is TRBJ2-7 and V is TRBV13; D could derive from TRBD1 or TRBD2 (5 bases each). Germline-derived CDR1 and CDR2 are PRHDT and FYEKMQ (reference sequence). V dropped 0 bases and J dropped 2 bases, with 8 bases sitting between them. The CDR3 totals 14 residues. The CDR3 bases are TGTGCCAGCAGCTTAGGCGGGGCGACCTACGAGCAGTACTTC. This codes for CASSLGGATYEQYF. Based on the CDR3 plus reference TRBV13 and TRBJ2-7, the full variable domain is AAGVIQSPRHLIKEKRETATLKCYPIPRHDTVYWYQQGPGQDPQFLISFYEKMQSDKGSIPDRFSAQQFSDYHSELNMSSLELGDSALYFCASSLGGATYEQYFGPGTRLTVT.

The rearrangement uses TRBV4-1 and TRBJ1-4; D gene unclear. The CDR3 spans 16 residues. In germline, CDR1 is MGHRA, CDR2 YSYEKL. With 1 base removed from V and 0 bases from J, the gap between germline ends came to 9 bases. The CDR3, as DNA: TGCGCCAGCAGCCAAGTACATGACACAACTAATGAAAAACTGTTTTTT. This gives the protein CASSQVHDTTNEKLFF.

V gene TRBV7-8 combines with J gene TRBJ1-4; tentative D call: TRBD1 (5 bases). Germline lookup yields CDR1 SGHVS and CDR2 FQNEAQ. The V and J ends lost 0 bases and 8 bases respectively, with 13 bases between them. CDR3 size: 15 residues. Here the CDR3 DNA reads TGTGCCAGCAGCTTAGCTTGGGGGGTTGGGGAAAAACTGTTTTTT. The encoded protein is CASSLAWGVGEKLFF. The full variable domain, its missing parts supplied by reference TRBV7-8 and TRBJ1-4, is GAGVSQSPRYKVAKRGQDVALRCDPISGHVSLFWYQQALGQGPEFLTYFQNEAQLDKSGLPSDRFFAERPEGSVSTLKIQRTQQEDSAVYLCASSLAWGVGEKLFFGSGTQLSVL.

This clone was observed a handful of times. The V gene is TRBV4-2, the J gene TRBJ2-1, with 10 nucleotides matching TRBD2. V shed 4 bases and J 3 bases; nucleotides not matched to a gene: 0. CDR1 LGHNA and CDR2 YNFKEQ come from the germline V gene. The CDR3 is 14 amino acids. CDR3 coding DNA: TGTGCCAGCAGCCCTAGCGGGGGCTACAATGAGCAGTTCTTC. Its protein is CASSPSGGYNEQFF.

The rearrangement links TRBV5-1 to TRBJ1-4, with 7 bases lining up with TRBD1. With 3 bases clipped from V and 6 bases from J, the junction kept 5 bases outside the gene matches. Germline V gene lookup returns CDR1 SGHRS and CDR2 YFSETQ. There are 14 residues in the CDR3. As DNA, the CDR3 is TGCGCCAGCAGCTCGAGGGGGCGCGATGAAAAACTGTTTTTT. Amino acid sequence: CASSSRGRDEKLFF. Supplemented by reference TRBV5-1 and TRBJ1-4, the full variable domain reads KAGVTQTPRYLIKTRGQQVTLSCSPISGHRSVSWYQQTPGQGLQFLFEYFSETQRNKGNFPGRFSGRQFSNSRSEMNVSTLELGDSALYLCASSSRGRDEKLFFGSGTQLSVL.

This chain connects TRBV5-6 to TRBJ2-5; unclear D gene. CDR1 and CDR2 (germline): SGHDT, YYEEEE. This CDR3 has 12 residues. Trimming removed 5 bases from V and 5 bases from J, with 10 bases in between. The CDR3 nucleotides are TGTGCCAGCAGACTGGGCTCGGAGACCCAGTACTTC. Translated, it gives CASRLGSETQYF.

The genes are TRBV12-5 and TRBJ2-3, with D hard to call. The ends were cut back, 5 bases at V and 3 bases at J, with 9 bases in the middle. The CDR3 totals 13 residues. Germline assignment: CDR1 LGHNT and CDR2 FRNRAP. The CDR3: CASGPGSTDTQYF. The CDR3 nucleotides are TGTGCTAGTGGTCCTGGCAGTACAGATACGCAGTATTTT.

V is TRBV29-1 and J is TRBJ2-2; D may be TRBD1 (5 bases). V lost 3 bases and J 1 base, leaving 6 bases between the germline ends. CDR1 is SQVTM, CDR2 ANQGSEA, per germline. The CDR3 consists of 13 residues. The CDR3 bases are TGCAGCGTTGACCAGGGGAACACCGGGGAGCTGTTTTTT. It codes for CSVDQGNTGELFF.